The clone carrying this T cell receptor (beta chain) was picked up many times. The antigen remains unidentified. This specimen belongs to a study of CD8 T cells in ankylosing spondylitis. Overall study findings and caveats: The clones that were linked to disease were reported to be significantly enriched in matched synovial fluid samples from ankylosing spondylitis patients. Clones linked with disease were CD8+ and fairly uncommon in the peripheral blood. Earlier literature documents some of the motif variants in reactive arthritis synovial fluid and blood.

5'-RACE, quantitative and with molecular barcodes, yielded the TCR beta libraries. TCRdb fed the 5' RACE reads into MiXCR, producing one record per CDR3 protein. In the table there are around 150,000 distinct CDR3 sequences, roughly 11% of which are singletons. V was cut by 5 bases and J by 4 bases, with 11 bases left in between. This CDR3 region has 13 residues. Germline CDR1 and CDR2: MNHEY and SMNVEV (reference sequence). The sample consisted of blood, either unsorted or a sorted T cell fraction (not recorded which). The clonotype was recovered from a male donor with ankylosing spondylitis or in good health (not recorded which). V is TRBV27 and J is TRBJ1-2; D uncertain. In DNA, the CDR3 is TGTGCCAGCAGTCTGAAGTTGGCCTATGGCTACACCTTC. It encodes CASSLKLAYGYTF.